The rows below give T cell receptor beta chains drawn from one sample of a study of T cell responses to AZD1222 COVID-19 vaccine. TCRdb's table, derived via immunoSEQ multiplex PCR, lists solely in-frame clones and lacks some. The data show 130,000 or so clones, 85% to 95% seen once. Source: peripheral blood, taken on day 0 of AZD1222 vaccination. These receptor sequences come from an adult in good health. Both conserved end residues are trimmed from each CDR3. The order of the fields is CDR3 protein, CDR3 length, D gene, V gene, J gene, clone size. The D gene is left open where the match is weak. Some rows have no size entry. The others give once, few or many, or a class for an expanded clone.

CDR3aa: AWRVGGGDTQY; len: 11; d_gene: .; v_gene: TRBV30; j_gene: TRBJ2-3; abundance: .
CDR3aa: ASSPRDERYGYT; len: 12; d_gene: .; v_gene: TRBV27; j_gene: TRBJ1-2; abundance: .
CDR3aa: ASSLLLTYEQY; len: 11; d_gene: .; v_gene: TRBV28; j_gene: TRBJ2-7; abundance: .
CDR3aa: ASRNRDGNTEAF; len: 12; d_gene: .; v_gene: TRBV7-8; j_gene: TRBJ1-1; abundance: .
CDR3aa: ASSLLGSDSYEQY; len: 13; d_gene: .; v_gene: TRBV7-2; j_gene: TRBJ2-7; abundance: .
CDR3aa: ASSLSGTSEITDTQY; len: 15; d_gene: TRBD2; v_gene: TRBV5-1; j_gene: TRBJ2-3; abundance: once
CDR3aa: ASSLAPSALLGEQF; len: 14; d_gene: .; v_gene: TRBV11-2; j_gene: TRBJ2-1; abundance: .
CDR3aa: ASSPTGAAEAF; len: 11; d_gene: TRBD1; v_gene: TRBV18; j_gene: TRBJ1-1; abundance: .
CDR3aa: AIKAGGPETQY; len: 11; d_gene: TRBD2; v_gene: TRBV10-3; j_gene: TRBJ2-5; abundance: .
CDR3aa: ASTPAEFTGELF; len: 12; d_gene: .; v_gene: TRBV6-5; j_gene: TRBJ2-2; abundance: .
CDR3aa: ASSFRSAGLSYNEQF; len: 15; d_gene: .; v_gene: TRBV5-5; j_gene: TRBJ2-1; abundance: .
CDR3aa: ASSGRPGLAGHNEQF; len: 15; d_gene: TRBD2; v_gene: TRBV9; j_gene: TRBJ2-1; abundance: .
CDR3aa: ASSLDAYEQY; len: 10; d_gene: .; v_gene: TRBV11-2; j_gene: TRBJ2-7; abundance: .
CDR3aa: ASSQDSGTYTDTQY; len: 14; d_gene: .; v_gene: TRBV3-1/TRBV3-2; j_gene: TRBJ2-3; abundance: few
CDR3aa: ASSLGGDSTYEQY; len: 13; d_gene: .; v_gene: TRBV5-1; j_gene: TRBJ2-7; abundance: .
CDR3aa: ASSQNKGDLRGEF; len: 13; d_gene: .; v_gene: TRBV4-2; j_gene: TRBJ2-1; abundance: .
CDR3aa: ASNIKLGSTDTQY; len: 13; d_gene: .; v_gene: TRBV21-1; j_gene: TRBJ2-3; abundance: .
CDR3aa: ASSLGSNGQETQY; len: 13; d_gene: .; v_gene: TRBV11-2; j_gene: TRBJ2-5; abundance: .
CDR3aa: ASSSWTSGGGNEQF; len: 14; d_gene: TRBD2; v_gene: TRBV7-9; j_gene: TRBJ2-1; abundance: .
CDR3aa: ASSPTSGETQY; len: 11; d_gene: .; v_gene: TRBV9; j_gene: TRBJ2-5; abundance: .
CDR3aa: ASTEGGSSYEQY; len: 12; d_gene: .; v_gene: TRBV28; j_gene: TRBJ2-7; abundance: once
CDR3aa: ASSSSGELF; len: 9; d_gene: .; v_gene: TRBV7-9; j_gene: TRBJ2-2; abundance: .
CDR3aa: ATSRPGAGDTEAF; len: 13; d_gene: .; v_gene: TRBV15; j_gene: TRBJ1-1; abundance: .
CDR3aa: ASSDGLLNEQF; len: 11; d_gene: .; v_gene: TRBV2; j_gene: TRBJ2-1; abundance: few
CDR3aa: ASSPTRRNRHNQPQH; len: 15; d_gene: .; v_gene: TRBV19; j_gene: TRBJ1-5; abundance: .
CDR3aa: ASSRAGGNSGNTIY; len: 14; d_gene: .; v_gene: TRBV3-1/TRBV3-2; j_gene: TRBJ1-3; abundance: .
CDR3aa: ASSLFGDKLGLAGGQEQY; len: 18; d_gene: TRBD2; v_gene: TRBV14; j_gene: TRBJ2-7; abundance: .
CDR3aa: ASSRGALSGEQF; len: 12; d_gene: .; v_gene: TRBV9; j_gene: TRBJ2-1; abundance: .
CDR3aa: ASSVDLASGLDTQY; len: 14; d_gene: TRBD2; v_gene: TRBV9; j_gene: TRBJ2-3; abundance: .
CDR3aa: ASSPPAEGDIQY; len: 12; d_gene: .; v_gene: TRBV18; j_gene: TRBJ2-4; abundance: .
CDR3aa: ASSHWGRTNEKLF; len: 13; d_gene: .; v_gene: TRBV6-2/TRBV6-3; j_gene: TRBJ1-4; abundance: .
CDR3aa: ASSYSGGYNEQF; len: 12; d_gene: .; v_gene: TRBV6-5; j_gene: TRBJ2-1; abundance: .
CDR3aa: ASSFGPKEGQF; len: 11; d_gene: .; v_gene: TRBV7-9; j_gene: TRBJ2-1; abundance: .
CDR3aa: ASSRLGGDNEQF; len: 12; d_gene: .; v_gene: TRBV19; j_gene: TRBJ2-1; abundance: once
CDR3aa: ASSLVQGNTGELF; len: 13; d_gene: .; v_gene: TRBV5-1; j_gene: TRBJ2-2; abundance: .
CDR3aa: ASSLGDRSSYNSPLH; len: 15; d_gene: TRBD1; v_gene: TRBV5-1; j_gene: TRBJ1-6; abundance: .
CDR3aa: ASSQAGGLANEKLF; len: 14; d_gene: .; v_gene: TRBV4-1; j_gene: TRBJ1-4; abundance: .
CDR3aa: ASSETGVGNSPLH; len: 13; d_gene: TRBD1; v_gene: TRBV9; j_gene: TRBJ1-6; abundance: .
CDR3aa: ASRRPLAGGLYNEQF; len: 15; d_gene: TRBD2; v_gene: TRBV28; j_gene: TRBJ2-1; abundance: .
CDR3aa: ASSQGIGDYGYT; len: 12; d_gene: .; v_gene: TRBV4-1; j_gene: TRBJ1-2; abundance: .
CDR3aa: ASSYRGQGTYEQY; len: 13; d_gene: TRBD1; v_gene: TRBV11-1; j_gene: TRBJ2-7; abundance: .
CDR3aa: ASSLEAGFQPQH; len: 12; d_gene: .; v_gene: TRBV27; j_gene: TRBJ1-5; abundance: .
CDR3aa: AWRLAGSSDTQY; len: 12; d_gene: TRBD2; v_gene: TRBV30; j_gene: TRBJ2-3; abundance: .
CDR3aa: AWMLGLPEDEQF; len: 12; d_gene: .; v_gene: TRBV30; j_gene: TRBJ2-1; abundance: .
CDR3aa: ASSNLAGGYEQY; len: 12; d_gene: TRBD2; v_gene: TRBV27; j_gene: TRBJ2-7; abundance: .
CDR3aa: AWSGKSTGVRGEQY; len: 14; d_gene: TRBD1; v_gene: TRBV30; j_gene: TRBJ2-7; abundance: once
CDR3aa: ASRSQEKQF; len: 9; d_gene: .; v_gene: TRBV2; j_gene: TRBJ2-1; abundance: once
CDR3aa: ASSEGHNIYEQY; len: 12; d_gene: .; v_gene: TRBV6-1; j_gene: TRBJ2-7; abundance: few
CDR3aa: ASSRSSSSGRVPDTQY; len: 16; d_gene: TRBD2; v_gene: TRBV7-2; j_gene: TRBJ2-3; abundance: .
CDR3aa: ASSKEEGYYGYT; len: 12; d_gene: .; v_gene: TRBV21-1; j_gene: TRBJ1-2; abundance: .
CDR3aa: ASSPTGQGAYEQY; len: 13; d_gene: TRBD1; v_gene: TRBV7-2; j_gene: TRBJ2-7; abundance: .
CDR3aa: ASSPPEWTGKNEAF; len: 14; d_gene: TRBD1; v_gene: TRBV18; j_gene: TRBJ1-1; abundance: .
CDR3aa: ASSPGTAGNTIY; len: 12; d_gene: .; v_gene: TRBV5-1; j_gene: TRBJ1-3; abundance: .
CDR3aa: SASLPGWNTEAF; len: 12; d_gene: .; v_gene: TRBV20-1; j_gene: TRBJ1-1; abundance: once
CDR3aa: ASSKVDRTGNQPQH; len: 14; d_gene: .; v_gene: TRBV21-1; j_gene: TRBJ1-5; abundance: .
CDR3aa: ASSREGGPRAGELF; len: 14; d_gene: .; v_gene: TRBV14; j_gene: TRBJ2-2; abundance: .
CDR3aa: AYGTSVLREQF; len: 11; d_gene: TRBD2; v_gene: TRBV30; j_gene: TRBJ2-1; abundance: .
CDR3aa: ASSLGTNEQF; len: 10; d_gene: .; v_gene: TRBV5-1; j_gene: TRBJ2-1; abundance: .